This TCR beta chain was identified in a study of identifying expanded T cells in peripheral blood. No infections or other immune events were documented during collection. Concerning this clone itself: Its antigen is as yet unknown.

Whole-study results and caveats: Technical replicates showed about 1.1 changed clones; roughly two weeks roughly 15; four weeks 19. Variance in clone template counts between approximately two-week samples significantly increased with total template count across all healthy donors.

Sequenced by immunoSEQ multiplex PCR; TCRdb stores in-frame clones only, minus some. The data contain about 82,000 clones, approximately 90% of them singletons. The CDR3 consists of 15 residues. Germline CDR1 is SEHNR and CDR2 is FQNEAQ (reference sequence). Trimming stripped 4 bases from V and 4 bases from J, with 16 bases between. V gene TRBV7-9 combines with J gene TRBJ1-2; D is unclear. The source is a person aged 18 to 75 in good health. Sequencing used blood. CDR3 sequence reads: CASSSSQPGIYGYTF. In DNA, the CDR3 is TGTGCCAGCAGCTCCTCCCAGCCGGGGATCTATGGCTACACCTTC.